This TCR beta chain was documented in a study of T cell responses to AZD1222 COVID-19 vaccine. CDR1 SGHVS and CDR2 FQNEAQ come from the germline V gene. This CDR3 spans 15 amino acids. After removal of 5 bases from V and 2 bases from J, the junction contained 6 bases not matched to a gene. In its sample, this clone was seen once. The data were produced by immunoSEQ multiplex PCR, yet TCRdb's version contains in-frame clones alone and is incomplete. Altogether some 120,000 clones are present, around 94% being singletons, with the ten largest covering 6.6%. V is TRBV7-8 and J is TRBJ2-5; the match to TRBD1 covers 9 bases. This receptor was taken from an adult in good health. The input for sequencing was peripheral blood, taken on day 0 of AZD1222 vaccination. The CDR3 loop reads CASSPHGQGQETQYF. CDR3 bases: TGTGCCAGCAGCCCCCACGGACAGGGGCAAGAGACCCAGTACTTC.